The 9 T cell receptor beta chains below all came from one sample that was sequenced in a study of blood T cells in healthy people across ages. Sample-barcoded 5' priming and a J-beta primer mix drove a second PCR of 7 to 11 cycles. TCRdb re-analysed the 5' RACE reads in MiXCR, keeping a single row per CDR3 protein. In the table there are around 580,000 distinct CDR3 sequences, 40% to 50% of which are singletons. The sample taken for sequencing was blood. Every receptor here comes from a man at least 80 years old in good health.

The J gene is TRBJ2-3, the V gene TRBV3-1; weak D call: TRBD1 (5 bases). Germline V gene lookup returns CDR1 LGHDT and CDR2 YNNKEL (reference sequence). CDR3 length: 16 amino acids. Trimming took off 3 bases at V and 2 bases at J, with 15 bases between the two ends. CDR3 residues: CASSQPLRTPTDTQYF. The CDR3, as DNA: TGTGCCAGCAGCCAGCCCCTTAGGACACCCACAGATACGCAGTATTTT.

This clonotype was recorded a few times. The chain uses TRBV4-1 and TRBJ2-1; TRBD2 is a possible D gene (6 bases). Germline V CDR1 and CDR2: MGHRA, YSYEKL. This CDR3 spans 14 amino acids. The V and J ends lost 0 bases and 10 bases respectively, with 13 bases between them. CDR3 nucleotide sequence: TGCGCCAGCAGCCAAGATCGGGTCGCGGGAGAGCAGTTCTTC. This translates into CASSQDRVAGEQFF.

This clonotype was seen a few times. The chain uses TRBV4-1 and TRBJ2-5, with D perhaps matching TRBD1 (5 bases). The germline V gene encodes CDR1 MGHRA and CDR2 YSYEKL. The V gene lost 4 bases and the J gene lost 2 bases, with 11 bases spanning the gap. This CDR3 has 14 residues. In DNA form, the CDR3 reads TGCGCCAGCAGCCGTGGACACGGTCAAGAGACCCAGTACTTC. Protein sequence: CASSRGHGQETQYF.

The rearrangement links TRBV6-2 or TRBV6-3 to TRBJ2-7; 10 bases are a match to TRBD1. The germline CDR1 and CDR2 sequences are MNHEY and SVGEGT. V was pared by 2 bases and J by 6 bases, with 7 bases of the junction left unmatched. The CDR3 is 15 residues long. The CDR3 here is CASSYLGQGESEQYF. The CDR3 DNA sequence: TGTGCCAGCAGTTACCTCGGACAGGGGGAAAGCGAGCAGTACTTC.

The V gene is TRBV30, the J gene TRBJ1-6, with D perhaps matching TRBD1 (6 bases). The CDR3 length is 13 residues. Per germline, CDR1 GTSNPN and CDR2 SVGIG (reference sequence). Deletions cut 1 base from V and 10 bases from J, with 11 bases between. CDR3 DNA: TGTGCCTGGAGTGGTACAGGGTCATCACCCCTCCACTTT. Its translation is CAWSGTGSSPLHF. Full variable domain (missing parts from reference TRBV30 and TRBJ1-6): SQTIHQWPATLVQPVGSPLSLECTVEGTSNPNLYWYRQAAGRGLQLLFYSVGIGQISSEVPQNLSASRPQDRQFILSSKKLLLSDSGFYLCAWSGTGSSPLHFGNGTRLTVT.

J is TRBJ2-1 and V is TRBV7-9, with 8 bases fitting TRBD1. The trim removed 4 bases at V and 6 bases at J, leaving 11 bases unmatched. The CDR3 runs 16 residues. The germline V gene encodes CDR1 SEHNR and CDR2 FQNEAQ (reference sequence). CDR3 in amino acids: CASSSAGGNWGNEQFF. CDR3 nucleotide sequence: TGTGCCAGCAGCTCAGCAGGGGGCAACTGGGGCAATGAGCAGTTCTTC.

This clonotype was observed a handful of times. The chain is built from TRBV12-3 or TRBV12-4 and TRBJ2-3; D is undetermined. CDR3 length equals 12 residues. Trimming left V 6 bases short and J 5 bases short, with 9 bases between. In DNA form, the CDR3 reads TGTGCCAGCAGACCGCGTGGAGATACGCAGTATTTT. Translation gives CASRPRGDTQYF.

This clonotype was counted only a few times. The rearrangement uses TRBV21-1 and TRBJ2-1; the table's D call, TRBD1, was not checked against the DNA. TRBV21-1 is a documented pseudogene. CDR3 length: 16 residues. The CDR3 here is CASNLKQGKDYNEQFF. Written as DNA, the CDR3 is TGTGCCAGCAACCTAAAACAGGGGAAGGACTACAATGAGCAGTTCTTC.

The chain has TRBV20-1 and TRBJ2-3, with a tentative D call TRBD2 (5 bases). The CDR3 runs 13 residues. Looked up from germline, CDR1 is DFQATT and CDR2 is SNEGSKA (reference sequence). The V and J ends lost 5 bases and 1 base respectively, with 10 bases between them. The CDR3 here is CSALAYRTDTQYF. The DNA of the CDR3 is TGCAGTGCTTTAGCGTATCGCACAGATACGCAGTATTTT.